A selection of T cell receptor beta chains follows, all from one sample in a study of T cells in Graves' hyperthyroidism and ophthalmopathy. Via MiXCR, TCRdb re-called the multiplex PCR reads, giving one row per CDR3 protein. Of 550,000 to 800,000 distinct CDR3 sequences listed, roughly 17% are singletons. The specimen was blood. Receptor source: a man in his fifties with Graves' hyperthyroidism. The conserved cysteine and the conserved F or W are not part of the CDR3 here.

V gene	J gene	CDR3 protein
TRBV9	TRBJ1-1	ASSVSGMGVNTEAF
TRBV15	TRBJ2-5	ATSRVGTETQY
TRBV30	TRBJ1-1	AWNPGQGFPMNTEAF
TRBV7-9	TRBJ2-1	ASSTISGPIHYNEQF
TRBV7-2	TRBJ2-1	ASSLGGTSGGAYNEQF
TRBV7-2	TRBJ1-4	ASSLQVTTNEKLF
TRBV4-2	TRBJ1-6	ASSQEVRGGSPLH
TRBV12-3/TRBV12-4	TRBJ1-5	ASRETGVRGDQPQH
TRBV28	TRBJ2-7	ASSFDRVTYEQY
TRBV12-3/TRBV12-4	TRBJ2-3	ASSQTGRVDTQY